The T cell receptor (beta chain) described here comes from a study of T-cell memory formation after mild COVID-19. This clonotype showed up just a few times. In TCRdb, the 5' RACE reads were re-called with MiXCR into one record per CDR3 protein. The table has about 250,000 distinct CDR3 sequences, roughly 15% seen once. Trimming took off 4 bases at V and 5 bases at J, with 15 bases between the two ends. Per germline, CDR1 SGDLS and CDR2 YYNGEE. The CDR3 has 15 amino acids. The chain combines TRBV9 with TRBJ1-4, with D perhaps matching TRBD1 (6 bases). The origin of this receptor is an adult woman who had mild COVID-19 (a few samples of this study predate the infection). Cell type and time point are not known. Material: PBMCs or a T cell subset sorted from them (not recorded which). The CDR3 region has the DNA TGTGCCAGCAGCACCTATGGGGGCTCGAATGAAAAACTGTTTTTT. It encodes CASSTYGGSNEKLFF.